Below, 27 T cell receptor beta chains from the same sample are listed, as sequenced in a study of cytomegalovirus exposure and HLA in healthy donors (dated 2017 in TCRdb). The receptor library was made with the immunoSEQ multiplex PCR assay. A mixture of 60 forward primers for TCR Vbeta segments and 13 reverse primers for TCR Jbeta segments was used in the multiplex PCR. TCRdb provides this immuneACCESS table in a form limited to in-frame rearrangements. Some clones are lacking; in checked studies, under half of them reflect an unresolved V gene, and why the rest are absent is not known. In this sample the table shows over 200,000 clones, 82% of which occur a single time. The leading ten clones occupy 5% to 6.5% of the sample. The specimen sequenced was PBMCs. The receptors were sampled from a woman aged 40 to 55 in good health and CMV-seropositive.

This chain joins TRBV10-1 and TRBJ2-7; 7 bases line up with TRBD1. The V and J ends lost 5 bases and 2 bases, in that order; junction bases with no gene match: 9. The V gene's germline CDR1 is WNHNN and CDR2 SYGVQD (reference sequence). The CDR3 contains 15 residues. DNA for the CDR3: TGCGCCAGCAGTACCCGACAGGGCCCTACCTACGAGCAGTACTTC. Translation: CASSTRQGPTYEQYF.

This clone was counted a single time. This chain uses TRBV30 with TRBJ1-5; D is uncertain. Trimming removed 2 bases at V and 7 bases at J, with 9 bases between. Germline V gene lookup returns CDR1 GTSNPN and CDR2 SVGIG (reference sequence). The CDR3 runs 12 residues. The chain's CDR3 is CAWSPGSQPQHF. For the CDR3, the DNA is TGTGCCTGGAGTCCAGGTTCCCAGCCCCAGCATTTT.

This clone occurred once. V is TRBV7-9 and J is TRBJ2-1; tentatively, D is TRBD2 (6 bases). Germline loops: CDR1 SEHNR, CDR2 FQNEAQ (reference sequence). The CDR3 has 13 residues. Trimming cost V 2 bases and J 10 bases, with 12 bases left between them. The CDR3: CASSLQGLPEQFF. The CDR3, as DNA: TGTGCCAGCAGCTTACAGGGACTCCCCGAGCAGTTCTTC.

This sequence joins TRBV5-4 and TRBJ1-1, with 9 bases identical to TRBD1. The CDR3 runs to 15 residues. V gave up 0 bases and J gave up 5 bases; unmatched junction bases: 5. CDR1 and CDR2 (germline): SGHNT, YYREEE (reference sequence). Written as DNA, the CDR3 is TGTGCCAGCAGCTTGGGGAACAGGGGGCGGACTGAAGCTTTCTTT. Translation gives CASSLGNRGRTEAFF.

This clone was detected once. The chain uses TRBV7-9 and TRBJ2-1, with 9 bases lining up with TRBD2. CDR1 is SEHNR and CDR2 is FQNEAQ in the germline V gene (reference sequence). Unmatched junction bases numbered 6, after V lost 2 bases and J lost 7 bases. The CDR3 is 15 residues long. For the CDR3, the DNA is TGTGCCAGCAGCTTAAGGCGGGGGGGCAAAAATGAGCAGTTCTTC. It codes for CASSLRRGGKNEQFF.

V usage is TRBV15 and J usage is TRBJ1-3; D remains ambiguous. This CDR3 is 14 amino acids long. Trimming took 0 bases from V and 4 from J, leaving 7 bases between them. Germline CDR1 is LNHNV and CDR2 is YYDKDF (reference sequence). CDR3 bases: TGTGCCACCAGCAGAGATCCTAAGGGAAACACCATATATTTT. Its protein is CATSRDPKGNTIYF.

The genes are TRBV30 and TRBJ1-2; D not certain. CDR3 size: 12 residues. The germline V and J ends were trimmed by 2 bases and 3 bases, with 7 bases remaining between them. The V gene's germline CDR1 is GTSNPN and CDR2 SVGIG (reference sequence). This CDR3 is CAWSTLDYGYTF. CDR3 sequence (DNA): TGTGCCTGGAGTACTCTGGACTATGGCTACACCTTC.

This chain uses TRBV29-1 with TRBJ2-5; the D gene is possibly TRBD1 (6 bases). This CDR3 has 12 residues. The germline gives CDR1 SQVTM, CDR2 ANQGSEA. Deletions cut 8 bases from V and 1 base from J, with 11 bases between. CDR3: CSYRQAQETQYF. CDR3 bases: TGCAGCTATCGACAGGCCCAAGAGACCCAGTACTTC.

This rearrangement joins TRBV4-1 to TRBJ1-3; 9 nucleotides align to TRBD1. V lost 3 bases and J lost 4; bases outside the gene matches: 4. The germline V gene has CDR1 MGHRA and CDR2 YSYEKL. The CDR3 length is 15 residues. The CDR3 region is CASSQTGTGGNTIYF. In nucleotides, the CDR3 is TGCGCCAGCAGCCAGACCGGGACAGGGGGAAACACCATATATTTT.

The chain recombines TRBV10-3 with TRBJ2-5; 9 nucleotides match TRBD1. TRBJ2-7 explains the end of the DNA better; the J call may be wrong. The CDR3 totals 15 residues. CDR1 is ENHRY, CDR2 SYGVKD, per germline. The CDR3 sequence is CAIREGQGSSYEQYF. The CDR3 region has the DNA TGTGCCATCAGGGAGGGACAGGGAAGCTCCTACGAGCAGTACTTC.

In regard to this clone: The same CDR3 arises from other DNA sequences in this sample as well. Here the CDR3 reads CASSIARGLNTEAFF. CDR3 bases: TGTGCCAGTAGTATAGCAAGAGGCCTGAACACTGAAGCTTTCTTT. The rearrangement joins TRBV19 to TRBJ1-1; D unresolved. The CDR3 runs 15 residues. V was clipped by 1 base and J by 0 bases, with 9 bases between them. CDR1 is LNHDA and CDR2 is SQIVND in the germline V gene (reference sequence).

The V gene is TRBV29-1, the J gene TRBJ1-1; D call uncertain. The CDR3 is made up of 13 amino acids. V gave up 0 bases and J gave up 1 base, with 6 bases separating them. Per germline, CDR1 SQVTM and CDR2 ANQGSEA. CDR3 residues: CSVEDQWNTEAFF. Here the CDR3 DNA reads TGCAGCGTTGAAGATCAGTGGAACACTGAAGCTTTCTTT.

The chain combines TRBV5-1 with TRBJ2-7; 10 bases agree with TRBD2. The junction had 8 bases not matched to a gene; V was cut back by 4 bases and J by 1 base. CDR1 is SGHRS, CDR2 YFSETQ, per germline. The CDR3 totals 16 residues. CDR3 loop: CASSGTLAGVSYEQYF. The CDR3 coding sequence is TGCGCCAGCAGCGGGACTCTAGCGGGGGTTTCCTACGAGCAGTACTTC.

The CDR3 DNA follows: TGTGCCAGCAGCTTGACAGGGGAGTATGGCTACACCTTC. This translates into CASSLTGEYGYTF. The chain employs TRBV7-9 and TRBJ1-2, with 8 nucleotides matching TRBD1. Germline V gene lookup returns CDR1 SEHNR and CDR2 FQNEAQ (reference sequence). V was clipped by 3 bases and J by 5 bases; unmatched bases: 2. The CDR3 is made up of 13 amino acids.

V is TRBV5-1 and J is TRBJ2-3; 12 positions agree with TRBD2. The germline V gene encodes CDR1 SGHRS and CDR2 YFSETQ. Unmatched junction bases numbered 3, after V lost 0 bases and J lost 4 bases. The CDR3 consists of 16 residues. This CDR3 reads CASSLGLAGEADTQYF. CDR3 nucleotides: TGCGCCAGCAGCTTGGGACTAGCGGGGGAGGCAGATACGCAGTATTTT.

The CDR3 coding sequence is TGCGCCAGCAGCTTTGGGAGGGATCAGCCCCAGCATTTT. It encodes CASSFGRDQPQHF. This chain uses TRBV5-1 with TRBJ1-5; no firm D call. CDR1 and CDR2 (germline): SGHRS, YFSETQ. Trimming took 2 bases from V and 5 from J, leaving 8 bases between them. The CDR3 extends over 13 amino acids.

The rearrangement uses TRBV7-6 and TRBJ2-7; 7 nucleotides align to TRBD1. The J segment lost 5 bases and the V segment lost 5 bases, leaving 9 bases of the junction unmatched. The germline CDR1 and CDR2 sequences are SGHVS and FNYEAQ. The CDR3 length is 14 residues. The CDR3 region has the DNA TGTGCCAGCAGCCCTTTGACAGGGTTCGACGAGCAGTACTTC. Translated: CASSPLTGFDEQYF.

A word on this clone: One end of the junction fails to match germline, which may point to a read error. J is TRBJ1-6 and V is TRBV7-9; TRBD1 might be the D (5 bases). The CDR3 runs to 17 residues. Germline-derived CDR1 and CDR2 are SEHNR and FQNEAQ (reference sequence). DNA for the CDR3: TGTGCCAGCAGCCTAGCCGGGACTGCCTATTATAATTCACCCCTCCACTTT. Protein product: CASSLAGTAYYNSPLHF.

This clone has just one count. The genes are TRBV27 and TRBJ1-4, with 9 bases identical to TRBD1. Looked up from germline, CDR1 is MNHEY and CDR2 is SMNVEV (reference sequence). V trimming: 6 bases; J trimming: 8 bases; junction bases outside the gene matches: 19. CDR3 length equals 18 residues. DNA for the CDR3: TGTGCCAGCAGCTTACAAGGGACAGGGAGTTTCCCCGAAGAAAAACTGTTTTTT. Translated, it gives CASSLQGTGSFPEEKLFF.

The chain couples TRBV5-1 to TRBJ2-1, with D possibly being TRBD1 (6 bases). Between the trimmed V and J ends, which lost 3 bases and 4 bases, there was a span of 14 bases. The CDR3 extends over 15 amino acids. The germline CDR1 and CDR2 sequences are SGHRS and YFSETQ. The CDR3 here is CASSSRQATYNEQFF. The CDR3 nucleotides are TGCGCCAGCAGCTCCCGACAGGCGACTTACAATGAGCAGTTCTTC.

The V and J genes are TRBV18 and TRBJ1-2, with D possibly being TRBD1 (6 bases). V was cut by 5 bases and J by 7 bases, with 17 bases left in between. Germline V gives CDR1 KGHSH, CDR2 LQKENI. CDR3 length: 14 amino acids. The CDR3 DNA follows: TGTGCCAGCTCATCTGATACAGGGAGAATTGGCTACACCTTC. Translation: CASSSDTGRIGYTF.

The CDR3 protein is CASRAAGIAGEQFF. The CDR3 nucleotides read TGTGCCAGCAGGGCCGCAGGAATAGCGGGGGAGCAGTTCTTC. J is TRBJ2-1 and V is TRBV5-6; 8 nucleotides line up with TRBD2. The V gene's germline CDR1 is SGHDT and CDR2 YYEEEE. The CDR3 loop spans 14 amino acids. V shed 5 bases and J 10 bases; nucleotides not matched to a gene: 11.

As regards this clone: At one of its ends the junction is not consistent with the germline gene, which may arise from a read error. The chain links TRBV7-9 to TRBJ2-1; D is unresolved. The CDR3 runs to 13 residues. Germline assignment: CDR1 SEHNR and CDR2 FQNEAQ (reference sequence). The CDR3 is CSSSSDIRNEQFF. The DNA of the CDR3 is TGTTCCAGCAGTTCCGATATACGGAATGAGCAGTTCTTC. The variable domain in full, with the rest retrieved from reference TRBV7-9 and TRBJ2-1, is DTGVSQNPRHKITKRGQNVTFRCDPISEHNRLYWYRQTLGQGPEFLTYFQNEAQLEKSRLLSDRFSAERPKGSFSTLEIQRTEQGDSAMYLCSSSSDIRNEQFFGPGTRLTVL.

The genes are TRBV5-6 and TRBJ2-3; TRBD2 matches at 7 bases. Germline-derived CDR1 and CDR2 are SGHDT and YYEEEE. After removal of 1 base from V and 2 bases from J, the junction contained 7 bases not matched to a gene. This CDR3 region has 16 residues. The CDR3 bases are TGTGCCAGCAGCTTGTCGGGGGAGGGATACACAGATACGCAGTATTTT. It encodes CASSLSGEGYTDTQYF.

The chain links TRBV25-1 to TRBJ2-7; 7 bases are a match to TRBD1. The CDR3 loop spans 15 amino acids. Trimming cost V 2 bases and J 8 bases; bases outside gene matches: 12. Germline V gene data show CDR1 as MGHDK and CDR2 as SYGVNS. The DNA of the CDR3 is TGTGCCAGCAGTGAAAGTATAAAGACAGGGATGAAGCAGTACTTC. It specifies CASSESIKTGMKQYF.

CDR3 sequence (DNA): TGTGCCAGTAGTATCCAAGGACAGGCCTCGAACACTGAAGCTTTCTTT. This encodes CASSIQGQASNTEAFF. This chain joins TRBV19 and TRBJ1-1, with 7 bases fitting TRBD1. CDR1 is LNHDA and CDR2 is SQIVND in the germline V gene (reference sequence). The CDR3 totals 16 residues. With V trimmed by 3 bases and J by 1 base, 8 bases remained unmatched.

In its sample, this clone was seen once. This sequence joins TRBV30 and TRBJ2-3; 7 nucleotides match TRBD2. J gave up 6 bases and V 3 bases, and 9 bases lay outside the gene matches. This CDR3 is built from 14 residues. Per the germline V gene, CDR1 is GTSNPN and CDR2 is SVGIG (reference sequence). The CDR3 protein is CAWSGTSVGDTQYF. As DNA, the CDR3 is TGTGCCTGGAGCGGTACTAGCGTCGGGGATACGCAGTATTTT.